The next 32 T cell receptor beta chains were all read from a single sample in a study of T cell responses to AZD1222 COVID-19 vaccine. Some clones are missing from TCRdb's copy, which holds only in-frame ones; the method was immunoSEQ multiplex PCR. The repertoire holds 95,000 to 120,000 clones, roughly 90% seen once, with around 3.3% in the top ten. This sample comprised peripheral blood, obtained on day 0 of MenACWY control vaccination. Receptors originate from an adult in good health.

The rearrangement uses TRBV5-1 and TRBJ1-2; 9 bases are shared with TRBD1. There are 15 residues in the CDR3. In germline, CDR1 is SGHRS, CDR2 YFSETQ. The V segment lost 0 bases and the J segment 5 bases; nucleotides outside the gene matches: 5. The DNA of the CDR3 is TGCGCCAGCAGCTTGGCCGGGACAGGGCCTTATGGCTACACCTTC. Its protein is CASSLAGTGPYGYTF. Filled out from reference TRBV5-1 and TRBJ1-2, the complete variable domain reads KAGVTQTPRYLIKTRGQQVTLSCSPISGHRSVSWYQQTPGQGLQFLFEYFSETQRNKGNFPGRFSGRQFSNSRSEMNVSTLELGDSALYLCASSLAGTGPYGYTFGSGTRLTVV.

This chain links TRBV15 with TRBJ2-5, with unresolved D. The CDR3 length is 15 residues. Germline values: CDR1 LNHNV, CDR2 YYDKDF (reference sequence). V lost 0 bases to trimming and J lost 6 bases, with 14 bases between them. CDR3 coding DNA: TGTGCCACCAGCAGAGATCTAGTGAGAATGCAGACCCAGTACTTC. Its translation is CATSRDLVRMQTQYF.

The CDR3, as DNA: TGCAGCGGTTCGACGGGGAAAGAGACCCAGTACTTC. It translates to CSGSTGKETQYF. The V call is TRBV29-1, the J call TRBJ2-5, with D perhaps matching TRBD2 (5 bases). CDR1 is SQVTM and CDR2 is ANQGSEA in the germline V gene. Trimming left V 7 bases short and J 3 bases short, with 12 bases between. The CDR3 covers 12 residues.

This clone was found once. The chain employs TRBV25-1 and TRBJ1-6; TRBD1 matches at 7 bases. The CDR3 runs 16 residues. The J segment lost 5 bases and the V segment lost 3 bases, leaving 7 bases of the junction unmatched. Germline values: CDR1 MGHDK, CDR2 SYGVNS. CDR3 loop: CASSEYRGSNNSPLHF. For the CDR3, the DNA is TGTGCCAGCAGTGAGTACAGGGGCTCTAATAATTCACCCCTCCACTTT.

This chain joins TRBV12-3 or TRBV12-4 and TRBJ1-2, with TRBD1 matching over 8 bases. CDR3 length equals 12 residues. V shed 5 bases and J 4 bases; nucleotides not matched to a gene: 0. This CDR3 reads CASSGQGYGYTF. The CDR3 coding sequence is TGTGCCAGCAGTGGACAGGGCTATGGCTACACCTTC.

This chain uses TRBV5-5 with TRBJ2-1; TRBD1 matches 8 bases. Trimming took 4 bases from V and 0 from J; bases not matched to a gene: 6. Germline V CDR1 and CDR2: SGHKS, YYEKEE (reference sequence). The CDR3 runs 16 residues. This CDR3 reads CASSPGQVSSYNEQFF. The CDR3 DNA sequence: TGTGCCAGCAGCCCGGGACAGGTGAGCTCCTACAATGAGCAGTTCTTC.

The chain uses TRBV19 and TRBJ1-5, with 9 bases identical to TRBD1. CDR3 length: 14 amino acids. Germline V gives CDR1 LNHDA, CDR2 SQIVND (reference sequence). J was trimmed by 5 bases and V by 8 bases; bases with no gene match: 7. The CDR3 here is CASSAGTGHQPQHF. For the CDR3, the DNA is TGTGCCAGTTCGGCTGGGACAGGGCATCAGCCCCAGCATTTT. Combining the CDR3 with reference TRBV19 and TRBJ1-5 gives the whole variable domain DGGITQSPKYLFRKEGQNVTLSCEQNLNHDAMYWYRQDPGQGLRLIYYSQIVNDFQKGDIAEGYSVSREKKESFPLTVTSAQKNPTAFYLCASSAGTGHQPQHFGDGTRLSIL.

CDR3 coding DNA: TGTGCCAGTAGATTCGACGGATTCTCCTACGAGCAGTACTTC. Its protein is CASRFDGFSYEQYF. The chain links TRBV19 to TRBJ2-7; no clear D. The CDR3 is made up of 14 amino acids. Germline assignment: CDR1 LNHDA and CDR2 SQIVND (reference sequence). V was cut by 6 bases and J by 0 bases, with 12 bases left in between.

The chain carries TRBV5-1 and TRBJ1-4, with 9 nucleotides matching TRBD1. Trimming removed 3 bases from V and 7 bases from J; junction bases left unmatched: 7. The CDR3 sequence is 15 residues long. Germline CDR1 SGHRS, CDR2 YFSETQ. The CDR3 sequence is CASSSNRGQGEKLFF. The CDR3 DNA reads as TGCGCCAGCAGCTCTAACAGGGGGCAGGGTGAAAAACTGTTTTTT.

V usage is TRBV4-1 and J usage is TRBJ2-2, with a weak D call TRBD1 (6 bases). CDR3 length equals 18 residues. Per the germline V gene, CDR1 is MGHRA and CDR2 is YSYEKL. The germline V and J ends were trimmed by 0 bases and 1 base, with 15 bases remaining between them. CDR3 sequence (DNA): TGCGCCAGCAGCCAAGATCGGGGACACCCTAAGAACACCGGGGAGCTGTTTTTT. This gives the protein CASSQDRGHPKNTGELFF.

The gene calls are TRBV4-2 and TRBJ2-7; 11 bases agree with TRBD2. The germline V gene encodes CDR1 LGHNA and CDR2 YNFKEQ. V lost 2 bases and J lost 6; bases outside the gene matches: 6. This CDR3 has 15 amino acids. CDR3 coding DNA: TGTGCCAGCAGCCAAAATAGCGGGGGGGCCCTCGAGCAGTACTTC. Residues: CASSQNSGGALEQYF.

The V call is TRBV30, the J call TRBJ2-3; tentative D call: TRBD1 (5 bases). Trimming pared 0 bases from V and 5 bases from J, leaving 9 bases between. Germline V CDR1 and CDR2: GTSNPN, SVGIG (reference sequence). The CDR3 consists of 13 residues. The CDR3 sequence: CAWSVSRVDTQYF. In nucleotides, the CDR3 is TGTGCCTGGAGTGTCAGCAGGGTAGATACGCAGTATTTT. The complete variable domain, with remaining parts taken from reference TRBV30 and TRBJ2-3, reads SQTIHQWPATLVQPVGSPLSLECTVEGTSNPNLYWYRQAAGRGLQLLFYSVGIGQISSEVPQNLSASRPQDRQFILSSKKLLLSDSGFYLCAWSVSRVDTQYFGPGTRLTVL.

In nucleotides, the CDR3 is TGTGCCATCAGCGAAAACAGGGATAATGAAAAACTGTTTTTT. Its translation: CAISENRDNEKLFF. V gene TRBV10-3 combines with J gene TRBJ1-4; possibly TRBD1 for D (6 bases). The CDR3 has 14 amino acids. V was cut by 6 bases and J by 4 bases, with 12 bases left in between. Germline loops: CDR1 ENHRY, CDR2 SYGVKD.

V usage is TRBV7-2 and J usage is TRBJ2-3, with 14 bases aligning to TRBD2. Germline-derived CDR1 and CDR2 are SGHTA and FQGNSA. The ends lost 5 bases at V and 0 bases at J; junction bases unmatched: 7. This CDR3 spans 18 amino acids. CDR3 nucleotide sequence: TGTGCCAGCAGCCTCGGACTAGCGGGGGGACTAAGCACAGATACGCAGTATTTT. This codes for CASSLGLAGGLSTDTQYF.

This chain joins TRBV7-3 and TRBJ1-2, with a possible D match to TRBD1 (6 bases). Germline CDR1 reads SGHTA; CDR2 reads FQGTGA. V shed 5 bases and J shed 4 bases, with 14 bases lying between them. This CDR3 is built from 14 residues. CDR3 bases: TGTGCCAGCAGCCGAGTCGGGGGGCCCTATGGCTACACCTTC. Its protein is CASSRVGGPYGYTF.

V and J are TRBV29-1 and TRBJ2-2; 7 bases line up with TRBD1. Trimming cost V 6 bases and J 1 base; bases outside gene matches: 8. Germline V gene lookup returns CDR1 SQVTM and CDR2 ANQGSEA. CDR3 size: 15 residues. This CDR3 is CSVARDSGNTGELFF. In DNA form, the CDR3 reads TGCAGCGTCGCCCGGGACAGCGGGAACACCGGGGAGCTGTTTTTT.

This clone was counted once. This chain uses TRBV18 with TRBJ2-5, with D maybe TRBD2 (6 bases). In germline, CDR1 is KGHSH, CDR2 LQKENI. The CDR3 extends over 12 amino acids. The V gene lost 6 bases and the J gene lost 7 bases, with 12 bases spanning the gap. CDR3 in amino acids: CASSPGERTQYF. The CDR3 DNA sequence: TGTGCCAGCTCGCCGGGGGAAAGGACCCAGTACTTC.

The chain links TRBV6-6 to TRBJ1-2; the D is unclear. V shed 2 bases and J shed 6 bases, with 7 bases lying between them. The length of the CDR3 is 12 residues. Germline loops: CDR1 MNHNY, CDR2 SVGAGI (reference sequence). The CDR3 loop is CASSYGRDGYTF. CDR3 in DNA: TGTGCCAGCAGTTACGGCCGTGATGGCTACACCTTC.

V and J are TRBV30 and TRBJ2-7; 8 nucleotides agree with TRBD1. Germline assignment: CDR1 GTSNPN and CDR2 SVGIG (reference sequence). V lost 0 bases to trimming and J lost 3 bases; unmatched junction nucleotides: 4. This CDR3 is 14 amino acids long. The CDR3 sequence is CAWSVAGGGYEQYF. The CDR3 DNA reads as TGTGCCTGGAGTGTGGCAGGGGGCGGCTACGAGCAGTACTTC.

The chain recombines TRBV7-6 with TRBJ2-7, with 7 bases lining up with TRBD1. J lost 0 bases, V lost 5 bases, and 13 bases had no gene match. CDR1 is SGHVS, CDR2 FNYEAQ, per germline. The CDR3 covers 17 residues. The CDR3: CASSAWSGQVSSYEQYF. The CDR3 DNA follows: TGTGCCAGCAGCGCCTGGTCCGGACAGGTGAGCTCCTACGAGCAGTACTTC.

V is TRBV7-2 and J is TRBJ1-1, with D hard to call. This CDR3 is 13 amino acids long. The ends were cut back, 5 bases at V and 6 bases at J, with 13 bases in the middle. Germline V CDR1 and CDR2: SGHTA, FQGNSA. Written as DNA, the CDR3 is TGTGCCAGCAGCCCCTTTAAGGTGGCTGAAGCTTTCTTT. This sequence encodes CASSPFKVAEAFF.

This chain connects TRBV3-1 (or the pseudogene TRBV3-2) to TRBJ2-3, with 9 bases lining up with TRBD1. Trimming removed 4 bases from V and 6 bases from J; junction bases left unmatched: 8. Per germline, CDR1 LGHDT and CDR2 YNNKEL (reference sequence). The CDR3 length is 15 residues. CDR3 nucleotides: TGTGCCAGCAGCCGCACAGGGGGCTATGCGGATACGCAGTATTTT. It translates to CASSRTGGYADTQYF.

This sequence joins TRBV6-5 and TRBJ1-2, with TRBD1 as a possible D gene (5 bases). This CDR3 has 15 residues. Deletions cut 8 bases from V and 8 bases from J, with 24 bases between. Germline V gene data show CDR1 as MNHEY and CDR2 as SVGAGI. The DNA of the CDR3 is TGTGCCAGCTATACGCCGGGACTGACATTTTACGGCTACACCTTC. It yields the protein CASYTPGLTFYGYTF.

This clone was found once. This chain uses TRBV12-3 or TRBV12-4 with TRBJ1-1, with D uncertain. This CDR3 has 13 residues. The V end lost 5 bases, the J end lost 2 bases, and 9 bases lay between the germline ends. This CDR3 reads CASSKTRNTEAFF. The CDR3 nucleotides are TGTGCCAGCAGTAAGACGAGAAACACTGAAGCTTTCTTT.

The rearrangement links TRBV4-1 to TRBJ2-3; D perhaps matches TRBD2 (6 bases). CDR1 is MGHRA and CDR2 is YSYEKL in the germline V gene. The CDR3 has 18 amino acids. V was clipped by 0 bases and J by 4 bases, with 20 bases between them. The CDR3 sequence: CASSQEYVGGAAADTQYF. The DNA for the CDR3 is TGCGCCAGCAGCCAAGAGTACGTTGGCGGGGCAGCCGCAGATACGCAGTATTTT.

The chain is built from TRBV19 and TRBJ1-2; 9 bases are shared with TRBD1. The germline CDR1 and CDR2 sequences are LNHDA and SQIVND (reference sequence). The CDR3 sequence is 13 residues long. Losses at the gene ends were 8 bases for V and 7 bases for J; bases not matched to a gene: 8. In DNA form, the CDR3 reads TGTGCCAGTTCCACTGGGGACAGGGTTGGCTACACCTTC. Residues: CASSTGDRVGYTF.

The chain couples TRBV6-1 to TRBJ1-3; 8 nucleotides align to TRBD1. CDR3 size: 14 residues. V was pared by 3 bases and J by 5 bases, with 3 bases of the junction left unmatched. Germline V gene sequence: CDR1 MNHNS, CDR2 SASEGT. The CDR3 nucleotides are TGTGCCAGCAGTGACAGGGGGCTAAGAAACACCATATATTTT. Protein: CASSDRGLRNTIYF.

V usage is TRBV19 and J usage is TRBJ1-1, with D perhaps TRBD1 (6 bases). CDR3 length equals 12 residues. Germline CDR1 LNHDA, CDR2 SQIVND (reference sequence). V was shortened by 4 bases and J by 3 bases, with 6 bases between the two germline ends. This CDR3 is CASSTGDTEAFF. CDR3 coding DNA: TGTGCCAGTAGTACAGGGGACACTGAAGCTTTCTTT.

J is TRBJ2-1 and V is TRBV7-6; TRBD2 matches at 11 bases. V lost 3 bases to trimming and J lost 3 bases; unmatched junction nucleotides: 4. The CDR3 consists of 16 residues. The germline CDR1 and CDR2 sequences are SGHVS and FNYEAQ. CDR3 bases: TGTGCCAGCAGCTTCCTGACTAGCGGGGACTACAATGAGCAGTTCTTC. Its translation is CASSFLTSGDYNEQFF.

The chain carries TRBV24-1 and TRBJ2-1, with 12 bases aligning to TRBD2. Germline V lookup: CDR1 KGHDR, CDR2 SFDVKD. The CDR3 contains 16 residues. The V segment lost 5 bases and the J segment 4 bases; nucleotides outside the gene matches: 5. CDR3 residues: CATSGALAGGYNEQFF. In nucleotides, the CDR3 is TGTGCCACCAGTGGTGCCCTAGCGGGGGGGTACAATGAGCAGTTCTTC.

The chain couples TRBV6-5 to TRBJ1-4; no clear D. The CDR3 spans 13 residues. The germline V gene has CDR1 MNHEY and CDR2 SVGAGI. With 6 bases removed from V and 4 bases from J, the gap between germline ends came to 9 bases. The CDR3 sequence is CASRRNINEKLFF. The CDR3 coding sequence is TGTGCCAGCAGGAGAAACATTAATGAAAAACTGTTTTTT.

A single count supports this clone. CDR3 amino acids: CASSPLTSVSPDTQYF. CDR3 DNA: TGCGCCAGCAGCCCACTTACGTCGGTCTCCCCAGATACGCAGTATTTT. V is TRBV5-1 and J is TRBJ2-3, with D hard to call. V was shortened by 4 bases and J by 4 bases, with 19 bases between the two germline ends. CDR3 length: 16 residues. Germline CDR1 and CDR2: SGHRS and YFSETQ.